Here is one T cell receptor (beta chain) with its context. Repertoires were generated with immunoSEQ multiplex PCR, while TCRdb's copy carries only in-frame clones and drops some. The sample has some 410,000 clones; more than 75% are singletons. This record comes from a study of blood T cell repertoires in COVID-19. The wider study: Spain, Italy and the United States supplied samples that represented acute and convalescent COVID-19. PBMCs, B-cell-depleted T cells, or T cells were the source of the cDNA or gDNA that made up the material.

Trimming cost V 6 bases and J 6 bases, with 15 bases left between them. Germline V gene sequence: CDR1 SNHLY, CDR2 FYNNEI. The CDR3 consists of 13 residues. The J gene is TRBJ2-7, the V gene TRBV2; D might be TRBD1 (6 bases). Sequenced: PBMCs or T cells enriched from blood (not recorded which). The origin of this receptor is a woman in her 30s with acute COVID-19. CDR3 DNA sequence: TGTGCCAGCAGGACTCAAAGAGGGGGCGAGCAGTACTTC. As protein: CASRTQRGGEQYF.